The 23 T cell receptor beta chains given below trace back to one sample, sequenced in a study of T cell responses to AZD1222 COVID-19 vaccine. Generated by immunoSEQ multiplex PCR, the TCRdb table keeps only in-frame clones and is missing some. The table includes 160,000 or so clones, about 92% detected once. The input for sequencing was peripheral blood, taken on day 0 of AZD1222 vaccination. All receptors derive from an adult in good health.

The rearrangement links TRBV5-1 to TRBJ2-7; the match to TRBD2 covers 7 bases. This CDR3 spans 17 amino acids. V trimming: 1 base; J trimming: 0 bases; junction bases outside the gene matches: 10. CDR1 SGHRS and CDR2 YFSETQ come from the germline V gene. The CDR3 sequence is CASSLTYSGPSSYEQYF. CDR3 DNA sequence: TGCGCCAGCAGCTTGACATATAGCGGGCCTAGCTCCTACGAGCAGTACTTC.

This CDR3 is CASSLGWREGRGATDTQYF. CDR3 DNA sequence: TGTGCCAGCAGCCTAGGATGGCGGGAGGGCCGAGGAGCCACAGATACGCAGTATTTT. The chain has TRBV7-9 and TRBJ2-3; 9 bases are a match to TRBD2. CDR3 length: 19 residues. Trimming removed 5 bases from V and 2 bases from J; junction bases left unmatched: 17. CDR1 and CDR2 from the germline V gene are SEHNR and FQNEAQ (reference sequence).

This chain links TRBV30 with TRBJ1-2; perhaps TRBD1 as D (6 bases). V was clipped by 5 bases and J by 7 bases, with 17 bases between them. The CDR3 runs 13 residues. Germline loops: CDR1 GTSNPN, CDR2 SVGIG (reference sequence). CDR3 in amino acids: CAWGGQLLGGYTF. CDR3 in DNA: TGTGCCTGGGGTGGACAGCTTTTGGGTGGCTACACCTTC.

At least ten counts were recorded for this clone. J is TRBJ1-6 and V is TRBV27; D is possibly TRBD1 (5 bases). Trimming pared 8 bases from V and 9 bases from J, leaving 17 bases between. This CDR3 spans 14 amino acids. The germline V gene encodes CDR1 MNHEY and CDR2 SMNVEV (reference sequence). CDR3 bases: TGTGCCAGCTGTGGAGCGGAGAGGGGTTCACCCCTCCACTTT. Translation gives CASCGAERGSPLHF.

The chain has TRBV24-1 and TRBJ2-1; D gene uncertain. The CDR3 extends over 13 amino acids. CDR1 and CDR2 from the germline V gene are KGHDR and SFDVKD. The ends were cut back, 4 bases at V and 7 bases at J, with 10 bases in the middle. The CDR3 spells CATSEGLGNEQFF. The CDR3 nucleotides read TGTGCCACCAGTGAAGGGCTGGGGAATGAGCAGTTCTTC.

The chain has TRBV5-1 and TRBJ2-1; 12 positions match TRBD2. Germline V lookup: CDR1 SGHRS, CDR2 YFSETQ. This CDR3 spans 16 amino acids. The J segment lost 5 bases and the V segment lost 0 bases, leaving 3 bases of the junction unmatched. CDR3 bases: TGCGCCAGCAGCTTGGGACTAGCGGGAGCGAACAATGAGCAGTTCTTC. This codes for CASSLGLAGANNEQFF. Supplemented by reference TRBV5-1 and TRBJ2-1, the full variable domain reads KAGVTQTPRYLIKTRGQQVTLSCSPISGHRSVSWYQQTPGQGLQFLFEYFSETQRNKGNFPGRFSGRQFSNSRSEMNVSTLELGDSALYLCASSLGLAGANNEQFFGPGTRLTVL.

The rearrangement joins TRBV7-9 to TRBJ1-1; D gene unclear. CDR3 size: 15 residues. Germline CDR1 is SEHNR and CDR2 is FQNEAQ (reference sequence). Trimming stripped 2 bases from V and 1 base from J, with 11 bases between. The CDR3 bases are TGTGCCAGCAGCTTATTCCCGACGGAGAACACTGAAGCTTTCTTT. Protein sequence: CASSLFPTENTEAFF.

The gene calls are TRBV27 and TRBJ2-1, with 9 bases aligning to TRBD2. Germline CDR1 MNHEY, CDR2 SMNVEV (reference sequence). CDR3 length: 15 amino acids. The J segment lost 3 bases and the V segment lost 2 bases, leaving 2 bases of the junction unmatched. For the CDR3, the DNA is TGTGCCAGCAGTTTAGGCGGGAGGGGCTACAATGAGCAGTTCTTC. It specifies CASSLGGRGYNEQFF.

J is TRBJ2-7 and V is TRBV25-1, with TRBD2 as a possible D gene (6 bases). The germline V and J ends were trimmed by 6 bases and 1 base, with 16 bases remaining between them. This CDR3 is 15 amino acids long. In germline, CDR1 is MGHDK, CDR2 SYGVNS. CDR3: CASRSEGQPSYEQYF. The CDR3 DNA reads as TGTGCCAGCAGATCGGAGGGGCAGCCATCCTACGAGCAGTACTTC.

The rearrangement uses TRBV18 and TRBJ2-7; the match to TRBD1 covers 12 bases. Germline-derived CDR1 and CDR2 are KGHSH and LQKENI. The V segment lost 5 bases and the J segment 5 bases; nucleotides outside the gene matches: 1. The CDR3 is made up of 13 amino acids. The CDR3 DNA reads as TGTGCCAGCTCATGGGACAGGGGGCACGAGCAGTACTTC. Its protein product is CASSWDRGHEQYF.

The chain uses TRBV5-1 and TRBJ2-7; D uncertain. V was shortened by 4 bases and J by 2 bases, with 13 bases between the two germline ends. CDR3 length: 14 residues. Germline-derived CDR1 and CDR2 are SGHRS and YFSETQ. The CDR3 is CASSPELTTYEQYF. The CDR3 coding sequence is TGCGCCAGCAGCCCGGAGTTAACCACCTACGAGCAGTACTTC.

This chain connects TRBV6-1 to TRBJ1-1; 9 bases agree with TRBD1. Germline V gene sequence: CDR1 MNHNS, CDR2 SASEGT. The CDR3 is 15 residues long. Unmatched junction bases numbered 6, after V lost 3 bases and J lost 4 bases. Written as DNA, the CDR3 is TGTGCCAGCAGTGACAGAGGACAGGGGAGCACTGAAGCTTTCTTT. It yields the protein CASSDRGQGSTEAFF.

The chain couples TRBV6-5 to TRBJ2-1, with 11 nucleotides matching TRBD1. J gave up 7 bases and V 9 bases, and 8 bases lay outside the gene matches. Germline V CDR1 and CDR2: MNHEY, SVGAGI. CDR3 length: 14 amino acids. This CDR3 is CASPGQGVSNEQFF. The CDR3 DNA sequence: TGTGCCAGTCCGGGACAGGGGGTGAGTAATGAGCAGTTCTTC.

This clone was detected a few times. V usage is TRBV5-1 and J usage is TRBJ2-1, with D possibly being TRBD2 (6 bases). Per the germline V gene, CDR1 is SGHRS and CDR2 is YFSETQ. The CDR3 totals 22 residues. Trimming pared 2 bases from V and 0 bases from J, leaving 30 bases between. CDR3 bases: TGCGCCAGCAGCTTCCCGTCCGGTAGCGGAGGAGGGCAGTTAGACTCCTACAATGAGCAGTTCTTC. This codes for CASSFPSGSGGGQLDSYNEQFF.

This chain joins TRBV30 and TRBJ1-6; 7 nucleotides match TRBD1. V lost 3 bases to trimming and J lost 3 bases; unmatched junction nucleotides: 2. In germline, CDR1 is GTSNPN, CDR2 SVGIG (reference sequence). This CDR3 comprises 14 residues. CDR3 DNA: TGTGCCTGGAGCCCAGGGGGCTATAATTCACCCCTCCACTTT. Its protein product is CAWSPGGYNSPLHF.

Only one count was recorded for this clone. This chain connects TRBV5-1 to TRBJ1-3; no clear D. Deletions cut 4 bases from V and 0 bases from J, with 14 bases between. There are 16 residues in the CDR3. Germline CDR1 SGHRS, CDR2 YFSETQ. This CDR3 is CASSPTLGRSGNTIYF. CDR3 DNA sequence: TGCGCCAGCAGCCCGACGCTAGGCCGCTCTGGAAACACCATATATTTT.

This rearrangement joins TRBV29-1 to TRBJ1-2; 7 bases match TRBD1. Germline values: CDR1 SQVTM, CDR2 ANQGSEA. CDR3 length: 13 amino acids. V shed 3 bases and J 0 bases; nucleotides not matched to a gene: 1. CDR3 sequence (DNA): TGCAGCGTTGATGACAGGGCTAACTATGGCTACACCTTC. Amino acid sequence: CSVDDRANYGYTF.

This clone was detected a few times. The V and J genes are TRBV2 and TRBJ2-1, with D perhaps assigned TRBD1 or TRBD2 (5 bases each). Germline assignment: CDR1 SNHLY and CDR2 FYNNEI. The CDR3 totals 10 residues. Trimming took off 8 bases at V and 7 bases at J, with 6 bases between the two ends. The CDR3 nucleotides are TGTGCCAGCGAGGGGAATGAGCAGTTCTTC. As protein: CASEGNEQFF.

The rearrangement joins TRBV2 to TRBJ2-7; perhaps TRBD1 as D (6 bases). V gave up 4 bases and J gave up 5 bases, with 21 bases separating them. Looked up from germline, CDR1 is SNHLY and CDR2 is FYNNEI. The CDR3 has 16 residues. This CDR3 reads CASSVSETRGSHEQYF. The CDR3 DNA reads TGTGCCAGCAGTGTTTCGGAAACTAGGGGGTCCCACGAGCAGTACTTC. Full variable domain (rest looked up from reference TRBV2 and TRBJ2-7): EPEVTQTPSHQVTQMGQEVILRCVPISNHLYFYWYRQILGQKVEFLVSFYNNEISEKSEIFDDQFSVERPDGSNFTLKIRSTKLEDSAMYFCASSVSETRGSHEQYFGPGTRLTVT.

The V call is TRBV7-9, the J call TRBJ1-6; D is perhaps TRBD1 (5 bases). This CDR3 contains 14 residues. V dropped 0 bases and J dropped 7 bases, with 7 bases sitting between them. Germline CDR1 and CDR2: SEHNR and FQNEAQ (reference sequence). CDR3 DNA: TGTGCCAGCAGCTTAGCGGGGCTGAATTCACCCCTCCACTTT. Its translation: CASSLAGLNSPLHF.

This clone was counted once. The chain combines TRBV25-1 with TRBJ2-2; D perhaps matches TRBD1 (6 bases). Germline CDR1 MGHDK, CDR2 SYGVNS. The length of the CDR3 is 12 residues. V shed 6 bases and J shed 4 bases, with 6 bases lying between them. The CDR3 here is CASSRGTGELFF. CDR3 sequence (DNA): TGTGCCAGCAGCAGGGGCACCGGGGAGCTGTTTTTT.

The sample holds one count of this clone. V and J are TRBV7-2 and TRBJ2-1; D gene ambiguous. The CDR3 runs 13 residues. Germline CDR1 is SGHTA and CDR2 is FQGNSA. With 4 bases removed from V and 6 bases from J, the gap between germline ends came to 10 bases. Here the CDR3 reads CASSSHPSNEQFF. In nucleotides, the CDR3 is TGTGCCAGCAGCTCCCACCCTAGCAATGAGCAGTTCTTC. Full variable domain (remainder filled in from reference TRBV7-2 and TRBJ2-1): GAGVSQSPSNKVTEKGKDVELRCDPISGHTALYWYRQSLGQGLEFLIYFQGNSAPDKSGLPSDRFSAERTGGSVSTLTIQRTQQEDSAVYLCASSSHPSNEQFFGPGTRLTVL.

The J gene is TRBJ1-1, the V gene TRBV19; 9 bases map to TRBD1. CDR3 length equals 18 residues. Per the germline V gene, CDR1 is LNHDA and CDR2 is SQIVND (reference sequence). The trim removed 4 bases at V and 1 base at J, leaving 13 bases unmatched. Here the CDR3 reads CASSNSEDRGGGNTEAFF. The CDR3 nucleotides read TGTGCCAGTAGTAATTCGGAGGACAGGGGAGGAGGGAACACTGAAGCTTTCTTT.